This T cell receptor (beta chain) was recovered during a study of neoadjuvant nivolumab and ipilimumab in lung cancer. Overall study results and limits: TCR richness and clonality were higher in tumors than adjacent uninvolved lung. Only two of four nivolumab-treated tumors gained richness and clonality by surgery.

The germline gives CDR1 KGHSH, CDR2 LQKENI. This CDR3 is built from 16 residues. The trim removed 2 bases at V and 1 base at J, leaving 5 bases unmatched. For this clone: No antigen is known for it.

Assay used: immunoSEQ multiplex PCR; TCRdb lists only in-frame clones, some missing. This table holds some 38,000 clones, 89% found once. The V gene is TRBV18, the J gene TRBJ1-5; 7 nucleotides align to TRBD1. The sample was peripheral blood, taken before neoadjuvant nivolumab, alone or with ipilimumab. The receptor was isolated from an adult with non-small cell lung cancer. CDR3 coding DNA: TGTGCCAGCTCACCATCGGCAGGGGGAAGCAATCAGCCCCAGCATTTT. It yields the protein CASSPSAGGSNQPQHF.